This T cell receptor (beta chain) was identified in a study of T cell repertoires in cytomegalovirus infection (dated by TCRdb to the late 2010s). A note on the overall study: Peptide stimulations targeted recently identified HLA-C-restricted CMV epitopes, whose presentation resists viral immunomodulation, together with well-studied HLA-B-restricted epitopes. Donor HLA type was relevant to the analysis, as public TCR beta signatures indicated carriage of CMV infection together with the matching HLA type. Points the paper makes about the study in general: In both this cohort and an independent approximately 400-donor cohort, the cumulative frequency of public TCR beta family members distinguished carriers of CMV infection plus the relevant HLA type. The ex vivo response was dominated by HLA-C-restricted CMV-specific TCR beta clonotypes, which also provided the single most frequent clonotype in two of eight donors.

The treatment or condition label on this specimen signifies: in vitro stimulation with specific CMV peptide epitopes to enrich CMV-specific T cells. Note on this clonotype: It lacks a known antigen. Relative to the germline gene, one junction end is altered; a read error may explain this.

TCRdb shows the sequencer as Illumina HiSeq 1500. Through fastp at Q25 and MiXCR, TCRdb rebuilt clones from the public reads, retaining in-frame beta chains. Rows merge per CDR3 protein into single entries with the most common DNA and genes. The sample table holds about a million distinct CDR3 sequences, of which around 31% were seen once. The ten largest account for about 14% of the sample. The CDR3 runs 13 amino acids, cysteine and phenylalanine included. Only the CDR3 part of the read is kept: 39 bases, read in frame from the first base. Sequencing used cultured CD8+ T cells from PBMCs, obtained from culture after CMV antigen stimulation. The chain links TRBV5-3 with TRBJ1-1; no D gene call is confident. TRBV5-3 is an open reading frame whose function is uncertain. The receptor was derived from a human donor in good health (CMV status not recorded). Some clones in this sample may be carry-over from other donors' samples. The CDR3 here reads CASSSYPPGGAFF. The DNA is TGTGCCAGCAGCTCATACCCGCCCGGAGGGGCTTTCTTT.